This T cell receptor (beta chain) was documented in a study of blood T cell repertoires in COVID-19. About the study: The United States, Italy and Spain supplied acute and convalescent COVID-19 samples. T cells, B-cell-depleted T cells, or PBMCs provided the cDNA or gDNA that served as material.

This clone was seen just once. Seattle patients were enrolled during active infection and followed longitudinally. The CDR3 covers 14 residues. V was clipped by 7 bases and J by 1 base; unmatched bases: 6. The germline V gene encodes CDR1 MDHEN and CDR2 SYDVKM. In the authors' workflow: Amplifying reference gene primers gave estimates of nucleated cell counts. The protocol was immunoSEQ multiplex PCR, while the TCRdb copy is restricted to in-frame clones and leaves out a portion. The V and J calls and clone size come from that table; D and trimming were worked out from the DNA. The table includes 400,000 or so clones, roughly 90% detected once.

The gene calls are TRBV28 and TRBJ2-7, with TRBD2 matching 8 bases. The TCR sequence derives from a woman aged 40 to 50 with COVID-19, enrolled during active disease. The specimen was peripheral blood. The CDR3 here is CASIGGALSYEQYF. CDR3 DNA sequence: TGTGCCAGCATCGGGGGGGCCCTATCCTACGAGCAGTACTTC.